These 17 T cell receptor beta chains were all obtained from the same sample, sequenced in a study of T cells after posttransplantation cyclophosphamide. Repertoires were generated with immunoSEQ multiplex PCR, while TCRdb's copy carries only in-frame clones and drops some. Seen here are about 47,000 clones, 92% observed once, and the top ten hold roughly 2.9%. The sample consisted of PBMCs. The origin of the receptors is a woman aged 45-65 years in good health and a related stem cell transplant donor.

This chain's CDR3 is CARSSRQSNQPQHF. The CDR3 DNA is TGTGCCAGAAGCTCGAGACAGAGCAATCAGCCCCAGCATTTT. The chain couples TRBV7-5 to TRBJ1-5; TRBD1, the D gene given by the table, was not confirmed from the DNA. TRBV7-5 is described as a pseudogene. The CDR3 loop spans 14 amino acids.

Turning to this clone: The sample carries other DNA sequences with the same CDR3. The chain couples TRBV18 to TRBJ1-5; TRBD1 is a possible D gene (6 bases). CDR1 and CDR2 from the germline V gene are KGHSH and LQKENI. CDR3 length equals 15 residues. V lost 6 bases, J lost 6 bases, and 18 bases lay in between. The CDR3 loop reads CASSPASGGGQPQHF. The CDR3 DNA reads as TGTGCCAGCTCCCCCGCCTCGGGGGGCGGTCAGCCCCAGCATTTT.

The J gene is TRBJ2-7, the V gene TRBV6-1; 10 bases map to TRBD2. This CDR3 has 15 residues. Germline-derived CDR1 and CDR2 are MNHNS and SASEGT. J lost 4 bases, V lost 8 bases, and 11 bases had no gene match. The CDR3, as DNA: TGTGCCAGCGTTTTTCGGACTAGCGGATCGTACGAGCAGTACTTC. Translated, it gives CASVFRTSGSYEQYF.

The chain joins TRBV28 to TRBJ2-7; 9 bases line up with TRBD2. CDR1 is MDHEN and CDR2 is SYDVKM in the germline V gene. V lost 2 bases to trimming and J lost 2 bases; unmatched junction nucleotides: 4. The CDR3 is 15 residues long. The CDR3 loop reads CASSLAASGTYEQYF. The DNA of the CDR3 is TGTGCCAGCAGTTTAGCGGCTAGCGGGACCTACGAGCAGTACTTC. The variable domain in full, completed from reference TRBV28 and TRBJ2-7, reads DVKVTQSSRYLVKRTGEKVFLECVQDMDHENMFWYRQDPGLGLRLIYFSYDVKMKEKGDIPEGYSVSREKKERFSLILESASTNQTSMYLCASSLAASGTYEQYFGPGTRLTVT.

This clone has just a few counts. This chain joins TRBV6-6 and TRBJ1-1; tentatively, D is TRBD1 (5 bases). The CDR3 contains 15 residues. Deletions cut 2 bases from V and 1 base from J, with 11 bases between. Germline lookup yields CDR1 MNHNY and CDR2 SVGAGI (reference sequence). CDR3 sequence reads: CASSYGRGRNTEAFF. As DNA, the CDR3 is TGTGCCAGCAGTTACGGGAGGGGCAGGAACACTGAAGCTTTCTTT.

The CDR3 DNA reads as TGTGCCAGCAGCTCCACCGCGGAGACCCAGTACTTC. It specifies CASSSTAETQYF. This chain connects TRBV7-6 to TRBJ2-5; D gene unclear. Deletions cut 4 bases from V and 5 bases from J, with 8 bases between. Looked up from germline, CDR1 is SGHVS and CDR2 is FNYEAQ. The CDR3 length is 12 residues.

V and J are TRBV11-3 and TRBJ2-4; tentatively, D is TRBD1 (6 bases). Trimming stripped 10 bases from V and 8 bases from J, with 15 bases between. This CDR3 contains 12 residues. Germline V gene data show CDR1 as SGHNT and CDR2 as YENEEA. The CDR3 loop is CATKGPGDIQYF. The CDR3 DNA is TGTGCCACCAAGGGCCCAGGGGACATTCAGTACTTC.

The chain uses TRBV7-8 and TRBJ1-1; D remains ambiguous. V was clipped by 2 bases and J by 1 base, with 8 bases between them. The germline V gene encodes CDR1 SGHVS and CDR2 FQNEAQ. The CDR3 totals 14 residues. CDR3: CASSLNEWNTEAFF. The DNA of the CDR3 is TGTGCCAGCAGCTTAAACGAGTGGAACACTGAAGCTTTCTTT.

The chain has TRBV19 and TRBJ1-1; D remains ambiguous. The CDR3 consists of 13 residues. Germline loops: CDR1 LNHDA, CDR2 SQIVND (reference sequence). V was trimmed by 1 base and J by 2 bases, leaving 5 bases between them. DNA of the CDR3: TGTGCCAGTAGTATAGGACAAAACACTGAAGCTTTCTTT. Protein sequence: CASSIGQNTEAFF.

The V and J genes are TRBV11-2 and TRBJ2-5, with D perhaps TRBD2 (6 bases). This CDR3 is built from 14 residues. From germline, CDR1 is SGHAT and CDR2 FQNNGV. The ends were cut back, 4 bases at V and 5 bases at J, with 14 bases in the middle. This CDR3 reads CASSSGTLLETQYF. The CDR3 DNA reads TGTGCCAGCAGCTCCGGGACTTTGCTGGAGACCCAGTACTTC.

V gene TRBV28 combines with J gene TRBJ2-5; D perhaps matches TRBD1 (5 bases). This CDR3 spans 14 amino acids. The germline V gene has CDR1 MDHEN and CDR2 SYDVKM. Deletions cut 5 bases from V and 3 bases from J, with 13 bases between. CDR3 sequence: CASSPTADKETQYF. For the CDR3, the DNA is TGTGCCAGCAGTCCCACCGCGGACAAAGAGACCCAGTACTTC.

J is TRBJ2-3 and V is TRBV27; 8 nucleotides line up with TRBD2. J lost 2 bases, V lost 3 bases, and 1 base had no gene match. There are 14 residues in the CDR3. Germline CDR1 is MNHEY and CDR2 is SMNVEV (reference sequence). This chain's CDR3 is CASSLREDTDTQYF. CDR3 bases: TGTGCCAGCAGTTTGCGGGAGGACACAGATACGCAGTATTTT.

Comment on this clone: An end of the junction does not agree with germline; a read error may underlie this. The rearrangement links TRBV7-7 to TRBJ2-5; D gene unclear. The germline CDR1 and CDR2 sequences are SSHAT and FNYEAQ (reference sequence). The CDR3 has 14 residues. For the CDR3, the DNA is TGTGCTAGCAGCTCCGGTTTAGTGCAAGAGACCCAGTACTTC. It specifies CASSSGLVQETQYF. The full variable domain, rest sourced from reference TRBV7-7 and TRBJ2-5, is GAGVSQSPRYKVTKRGQDVTLRCDPISSHATLYWYQQALGQGPEFLTYFNYEAQPDKSGLPSDRFSAERPEGSISTLTIQRTEQRDSAMYRCASSSGLVQETQYFGPGTRLLVL.

The chain is built from TRBV7-2 and TRBJ1-4; 10 bases are a match to TRBD1. Germline V gene lookup returns CDR1 SGHTA and CDR2 FQGNSA. The CDR3 contains 18 residues. Trimming removed 5 bases from V and 1 base from J; junction bases left unmatched: 10. The CDR3 reads CASSPPGQGLGTNEKLFF. CDR3 DNA: TGTGCCAGCAGCCCCCCGGGACAGGGGTTAGGAACTAATGAAAAACTGTTTTTT.

V gene TRBV19 combines with J gene TRBJ1-1; D is uncertain. V gave up 6 bases and J gave up 4 bases, with 12 bases separating them. Germline V gene data show CDR1 as LNHDA and CDR2 as SQIVND (reference sequence). CDR3 length: 13 residues. The CDR3 protein is CASRRSGGTEAFF. CDR3 coding DNA: TGTGCCAGTAGGCGAAGCGGCGGCACTGAAGCTTTCTTT.

The CDR3 DNA is TGTGCCACCAGCAGCCTGGGACAGGGAAACTATGGCTACACCTTC. It translates to CATSSLGQGNYGYTF. The chain recombines TRBV15 with TRBJ1-2; 9 nucleotides match TRBD1. V lost 3 bases to trimming and J lost 2 bases; unmatched junction nucleotides: 4. Per the germline V gene, CDR1 is LNHNV and CDR2 is YYDKDF (reference sequence). The CDR3 is made up of 15 amino acids.

This clone turned up a few times. The chain has TRBV28 and TRBJ2-1, with 7 bases aligning to TRBD1. CDR1 is MDHEN, CDR2 SYDVKM, per germline. The CDR3 consists of 12 residues. V was clipped by 5 bases and J by 8 bases; unmatched bases: 3. Written as DNA, the CDR3 is TGTGCCAGCAGTACAGGGGTTGATGAGCAGTTCTTC. Amino acid sequence: CASSTGVDEQFF.